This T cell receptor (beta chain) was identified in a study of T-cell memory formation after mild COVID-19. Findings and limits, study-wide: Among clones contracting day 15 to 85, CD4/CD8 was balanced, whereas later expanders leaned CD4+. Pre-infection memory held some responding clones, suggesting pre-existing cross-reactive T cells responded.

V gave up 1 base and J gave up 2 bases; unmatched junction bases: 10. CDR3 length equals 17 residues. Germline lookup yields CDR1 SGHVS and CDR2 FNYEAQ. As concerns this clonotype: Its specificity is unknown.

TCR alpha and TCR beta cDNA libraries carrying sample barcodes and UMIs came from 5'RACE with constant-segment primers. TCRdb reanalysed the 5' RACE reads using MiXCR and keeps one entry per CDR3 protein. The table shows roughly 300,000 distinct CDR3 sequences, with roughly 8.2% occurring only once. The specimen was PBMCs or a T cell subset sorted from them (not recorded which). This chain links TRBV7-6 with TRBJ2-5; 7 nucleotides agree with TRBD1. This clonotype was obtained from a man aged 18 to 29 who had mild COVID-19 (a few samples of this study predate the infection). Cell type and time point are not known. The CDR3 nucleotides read TGTGCCAGCAGCTTAGAGGGACCTGGGACAGAACAAGAGACCCAGTACTTC. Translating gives CASSLEGPGTEQETQYF.